This T cell receptor (beta chain) is drawn from a study of T cells in Graves' hyperthyroidism and ophthalmopathy. Study-wide findings and caveats: Ophthalmopathy and stable hyperthyroidism were separated by a 13 V-J model.

It was RNA transcripts that yielded the amplified TCR beta CDR3 regions. Researchers ran a first-round RT-PCR on the TCR CDR3 using the HTBI primer set. TCRdb passed the multiplex PCR reads through MiXCR, listing each CDR3 protein once. Here the sample spans around 500,000 distinct CDR3 sequences, 15% to 20% being singletons. Uncontrolled infections, other autoimmune diseases, pregnancy or lactation led to exclusion of patients. This CDR3 spans 16 amino acids. Trimming left V 0 bases short and J 0 bases short, with 10 bases between. Per germline, CDR1 SGDLS and CDR2 YYNGEE. This clonotype was seen more than once but under ten times. Its antigen remains unknown.

This sequence joins TRBV9 and TRBJ2-1; either TRBD1 or TRBD2 may fit D (6 bases each). The TCR sequence derives from a woman aged 25 to 39 with Graves' ophthalmopathy. The sample comprised blood. Written as DNA, the CDR3 is TGTGCCAGCAGCGTAGTTGGGGGGCTCTCCTACAATGAGCAGTTCTTC. Residues: CASSVVGGLSYNEQFF.